This TCR delta chain was sequenced in a study of Vδ1+ human thymocytes (dated by TCRdb to the late 2010s). Regarding the study in general: mRNA-level TRG and TRD CDR3 repertoires of highly purified Vdelta1+ thymocytes from young children were characterised as a data resource. The multiplex-based CDR3 amplicon strategy had previously been validated against 5'RACE-based CDR3 amplicon generation methods. Study-level results and caveats: The use of highly purified populations and single-cell validation was advised by the authors, since misinterpretation of bulk repertoire data could be caused by unexpected Vdelta2 sequences. Unlike the oligoclonal repertoires in peripheral blood, the thymic TRG and TRD repertoires appeared highly polyclonal, with Gaussian CDR3 length distributions. Donors did not cluster by age or sex, so the analyses were not stratified by age or sex. Although sort purity was high, approximately 20% of thymic TRD sequences were Vdelta2 (with a few Vdelta3), in contrast to the peripheral blood Vdelta1+ controls. Numerous TRG clonotypes were shared among donors (up to about 7x10^3), while TRD repertoires were essentially private (a maximum of 116 shared).

This clone has only a few counts. Its antigen is currently not known. Base qualities are not provided; no much larger clone lies one nucleotide away. Counted from cysteine to phenylalanine, this CDR3 has 20 amino acids. The read is trimmed to its CDR3 DNA, 60 bases read in frame from base 1. CDR1 and CDR2, looked up from the germline V gene, are TSWWSYY and QGS. The germline V end is reduced by 0 bases and the J end by 10 bases; junction bases left unmatched: 22. Thymic samples were depleted of alphabeta T cells, then CD3+ TCRVdelta1+ TCRVdelta2- thymocytes were FACS-sorted. Sorted Vdelta1+ thymocyte purity ranged from about 96% to 99.6%. Thymic specimens came from roughly eight paediatric patients undergoing corrective cardiac surgery, aged from about 5 days to 17 months. After the thymic tissue was dispersed, mononuclear cells were isolated using a Histopaque-1077 density gradient. For staining, the antibodies used were anti-TCRVdelta1 clone TS8.2, anti-TCRVdelta2 clone B6, anti-CD3 clone HIT3a and anti-TCRalphabeta clone IP26.

RNA extraction was carried out with the RNeasy mini kit, and reverse transcription was then done using Superscript III. Multiplex PCR was used to generate CDR3 amplicons, with pooled V-gene forward primers and a constant-region reverse primer carrying Illumina adaptor overhangs. After gel purification, the amplicons were indexed with Nextera index primers over roughly 8 extra PCR cycles and then purified using AMPure XP beads. Sequencing of libraries was performed on an Illumina MiSeq using paired-end 250 bp reads, dual indexing and an approximately 19% PhiX spike-in. As for the original processing: Read quality was checked with FastQC, and TRG read pairs were merged using ea-utils fastq-join. Annotation of sequences was performed with IMGT/HighV-QUEST, only productive sequences with unambiguous V-gene assignment were retained, and clonotypes were defined by identical CDR3 sequence. For downstream analysis, VDJtools 1.1.1, tcR 2.2.3, Treemap and vegan Shannon diversity in R 3.4.4 were used. Via CATT, TCRdb reprocessed the public reads, and rows with identical DNA were then joined. In this record, the V and J calls reflect TCRdb's handling and not the investigators' own analysis. This sample is represented by around 60,000 delta-chain clones; more than 12% of them were singletons. The ten most abundant clones make up about 0.35% of the sample.

Sequenced input: Vdelta1+ gamma-delta thymocytes from the thymus. The cell subset or site label on this specimen signifies: FACS-sorted CD3+ TCRalphabeta- TCRVdelta1+ TCRVdelta2- thymocytes. The sequence derives from a girl under two years old who had congenital heart surgery. The chain employs TRDV1 and TRDJ1; 11 junctional bases match TRDD3. The CDR3 region has the sequence CALGELRPTLKLGDTLILIF. The sequence in DNA is TGTGCTCTTGGGGAACTCCGTCCTACGTTAAAGCTGGGGGATACCTTAATACTCATCTTT.